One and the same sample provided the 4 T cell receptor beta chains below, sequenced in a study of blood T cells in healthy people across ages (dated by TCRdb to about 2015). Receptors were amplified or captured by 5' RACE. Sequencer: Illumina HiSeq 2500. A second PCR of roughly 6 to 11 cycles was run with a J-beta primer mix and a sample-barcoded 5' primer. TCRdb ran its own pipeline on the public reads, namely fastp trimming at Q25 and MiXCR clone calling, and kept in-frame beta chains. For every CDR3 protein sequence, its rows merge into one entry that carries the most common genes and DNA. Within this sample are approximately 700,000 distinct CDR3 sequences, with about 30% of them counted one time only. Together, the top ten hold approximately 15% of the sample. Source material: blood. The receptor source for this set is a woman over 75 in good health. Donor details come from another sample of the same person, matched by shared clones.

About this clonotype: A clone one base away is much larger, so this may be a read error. The DNA of the CDR3 is TGTGCCATCAGTGACCCCATGGGGCAAACCGGGGAGCGGTTTTTT. It yields the protein CAISDPMGQTGERFF. V and J are TRBV10-3 and TRBJ2-2; possibly TRBD1 or TRBD2 for D (5 bases each). Germline V gene sequence: CDR1 ENHRY, CDR2 SYGVKD. The CDR3 length is 15 residues.

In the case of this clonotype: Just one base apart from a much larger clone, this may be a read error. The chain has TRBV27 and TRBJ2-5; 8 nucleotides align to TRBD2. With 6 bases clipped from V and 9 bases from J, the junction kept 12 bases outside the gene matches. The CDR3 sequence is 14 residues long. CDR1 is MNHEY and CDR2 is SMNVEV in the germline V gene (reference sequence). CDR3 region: CASSPWGGREAQYF. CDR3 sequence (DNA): TGTGCCAGCAGCCCTTGGGGGGGGCGGGAGGCCCAGTACTTC.

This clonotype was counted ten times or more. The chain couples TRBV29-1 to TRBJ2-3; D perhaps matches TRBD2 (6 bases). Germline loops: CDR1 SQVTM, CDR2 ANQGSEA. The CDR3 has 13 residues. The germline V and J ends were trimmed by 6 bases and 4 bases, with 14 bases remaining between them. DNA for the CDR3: TGCAGCGTCGCGGCACTAGCAGCAGATACGCAGTATTTT. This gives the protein CSVAALAADTQYF.

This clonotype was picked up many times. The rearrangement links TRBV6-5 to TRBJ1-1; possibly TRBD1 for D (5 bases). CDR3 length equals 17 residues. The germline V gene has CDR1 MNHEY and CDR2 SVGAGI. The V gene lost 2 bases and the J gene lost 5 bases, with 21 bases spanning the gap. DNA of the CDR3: TGTGCCAGCAGTTACGGAGTCCCCGGGACGGTGATTACTGAAGCTTTCTTT. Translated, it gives CASSYGVPGTVITEAFF.